The 26 T cell receptor beta chains below come from one sample, sequenced in a study of blood T cell repertoires in COVID-19. Assay: immunoSEQ multiplex PCR; the TCRdb copy retains only in-frame clones and omits some. The data contain around 200,000 clones, 88% of them seen just once; the ten biggest clones take up roughly 2.6%. Sample: PBMCs or T cells enriched from blood (not recorded which). The receptors stem from a woman in her twenties or thirties who had recovered from COVID-19.

This chain uses TRBV6-5 with TRBJ1-1; unclear D gene. The CDR3 runs to 14 residues. The germline CDR1 and CDR2 sequences are MNHEY and SVGAGI. The ends were cut back, 0 bases at V and 1 base at J, with 6 bases in the middle. DNA for the CDR3: TGTGCCAGCAGTTACTCTCCCCGGAACACTGAAGCTTTCTTT. Its translation: CASSYSPRNTEAFF.

This clone occurred a few times. The rearrangement links TRBV7-8 to TRBJ1-3; 7 bases line up with TRBD1. This CDR3 has 16 residues. Germline CDR1 reads SGHVS; CDR2 reads FQNEAQ. J was trimmed by 1 base and V by 7 bases; bases with no gene match: 10. The CDR3 coding sequence is TGTGCCAGCAACTTCGCGGGACAGCTATCTGGAAACACCATATATTTT. Encoded protein: CASNFAGQLSGNTIYF.

V usage is TRBV5-8 and J usage is TRBJ2-5; TRBD1 agrees at 7 bases. V gave up 4 bases and J gave up 2 bases; unmatched junction bases: 8. Germline V lookup: CDR1 SGHTS, CDR2 YDEGEE. This CDR3 is built from 15 residues. CDR3 bases: TGTGCCAGCAGCCCGGGACAGCAGTATCAAGAGACCCAGTACTTC. Amino acid sequence: CASSPGQQYQETQYF.

This chain links TRBV7-9 with TRBJ1-2, with 8 bases identical to TRBD1. CDR3 size: 13 residues. With 8 bases clipped from V and 5 bases from J, the junction kept 7 bases outside the gene matches. Per the germline V gene, CDR1 is SEHNR and CDR2 is FQNEAQ (reference sequence). CDR3 DNA: TGTGCCAGCGAGGACAGGGACAATTATGGCTACACCTTC. This gives the protein CASEDRDNYGYTF.

The chain is built from TRBV7-2 and TRBJ2-3; 8 positions agree with TRBD2. Per germline, CDR1 SGHTA and CDR2 FQGNSA. There are 15 residues in the CDR3. After removal of 5 bases from V and 4 bases from J, the junction contained 8 bases not matched to a gene. The CDR3 reads CASSLGGGNSDTQYF. The CDR3 DNA is TGTGCCAGCAGCCTCGGGGGGGGAAATTCAGATACGCAGTATTTT.

This clone was found a few times. This sequence joins TRBV5-1 and TRBJ1-2, with 7 bases that match TRBD1. J lost 4 bases, V lost 0 bases, and 3 bases had no gene match. Germline CDR1 and CDR2: SGHRS and YFSETQ. The CDR3 sequence is 14 residues long. For the CDR3, the DNA is TGCGCCAGCAGCTTGGAGGGGGCCGGCTATGGCTACACCTTC. It codes for CASSLEGAGYGYTF.

This rearrangement joins TRBV7-6 to TRBJ1-6, with D possibly matching TRBD1 (5 bases). Between the trimmed V and J ends, which lost 1 base and 7 bases, there was a span of 11 bases. Germline V lookup: CDR1 SGHVS, CDR2 FNYEAQ. The CDR3 covers 15 residues. This CDR3 is CASSLGGDRNSPLHF. Here the CDR3 DNA reads TGTGCCAGCAGCTTAGGGGGCGATAGGAATTCACCCCTCCACTTT.

This chain links TRBV7-9 with TRBJ1-1; D is possibly TRBD1 (6 bases). Germline lookup yields CDR1 SEHNR and CDR2 FQNEAQ (reference sequence). The V end was cut by 1 base, the J end by 8 bases, with 11 bases between. The CDR3 is 13 residues long. CDR3 amino acids: CASSLDGQLEAFF. CDR3 sequence (DNA): TGTGCCAGCAGCTTAGATGGACAGCTAGAAGCTTTCTTT. Full variable domain (remainder filled in from reference TRBV7-9 and TRBJ1-1): DTGVSQNPRHKITKRGQNVTFRCDPISEHNRLYWYRQTLGQGPEFLTYFQNEAQLEKSRLLSDRFSAERPKGSFSTLEIQRTEQGDSAMYLCASSLDGQLEAFFGQGTRLTVV.

The chain links TRBV12-3 or TRBV12-4 to TRBJ2-7; 7 bases line up with TRBD2. The CDR3 extends over 12 amino acids. The ends lost 8 bases at V and 7 bases at J; junction bases unmatched: 8. CDR3 coding DNA: TGTGCCAGCGGGACTCCCGGGAGGGAGCAGTACTTC. The encoded protein is CASGTPGREQYF.

V gene TRBV12-3 or TRBV12-4 combines with J gene TRBJ2-7; D call uncertain. With 1 base removed from V and 4 bases from J, the gap between germline ends came to 8 bases. The CDR3 is 13 amino acids. The CDR3 reads CASSLVREYEQYF. The DNA for the CDR3 is TGTGCCAGCAGTTTAGTCCGAGAGTACGAGCAGTACTTC.

The CDR3 nucleotides are TGTGCCAGCAGTTACACAGGGCAATTGCAGCCGGAAGAGACCCAGTACTTC. Translating gives CASSYTGQLQPEETQYF. V is TRBV6-2 or TRBV6-3 and J is TRBJ2-5; possible D gene TRBD1, 6 bases. Trimming cost V 2 bases and J 3 bases, with 19 bases left between them. CDR3 length equals 17 residues. Germline CDR1 is MNHEY and CDR2 is SVGEGT.

The chain joins TRBV7-3 to TRBJ2-1; maybe TRBD1 (6 bases). The CDR3 is made up of 14 amino acids. Germline values: CDR1 SGHTA, CDR2 FQGTGA. Trimming removed 0 bases at V and 7 bases at J, with 10 bases between. CDR3 DNA: TGTGCCAGCAGCTTAACGGTGGGGGCGAATGAGCAGTTCTTC. Encoded protein: CASSLTVGANEQFF. The whole variable domain, filled in from reference TRBV7-3 and TRBJ2-1, reads GAGVSQTPSNKVTEKGKYVELRCDPISGHTALYWYRQSLGQGPEFLIYFQGTGAADDSGLPNDRFFAVRPEGSVSTLKIQRTERGDSAVYLCASSLTVGANEQFFGPGTRLTVL.

As regards this clone: No conserved phenylalanine or tryptophan is present at the end of the CDR3, so a read error is the likely explanation. The DNA is omitted, as the CDR3 cannot be located on it reliably, and the CDR3 follows TCRdb's listing. The V and J genes are TRBV3-1 (or the pseudogene TRBV3-2) and TRBJ1-6; the D call of TRBD1 is as the table states it, not checked on the DNA. Germline values: CDR1 LGHDT, CDR2 YNNKEL (reference sequence). The CDR3 extends over 13 residues, inclusive of both ends. The CDR3 sequence: CASSQELGQTLAV.

This clone was found a few times. This chain uses TRBV4-1 with TRBJ2-3; possible D gene TRBD2, 5 bases. This CDR3 region has 13 residues. Germline lookup yields CDR1 MGHRA and CDR2 YSYEKL. V shed 5 bases and J shed 4 bases, with 10 bases lying between them. The CDR3 nucleotides are TGCGCCAGCAGCTCCCCCGGGGCAGATACGCAGTATTTT. This translates into CASSSPGADTQYF.

The rearrangement uses TRBV19 and TRBJ2-5, with D uncertain. Germline V gene lookup returns CDR1 LNHDA and CDR2 SQIVND (reference sequence). The V end was cut by 2 bases, the J end by 2 bases, with 12 bases between. This CDR3 has 15 amino acids. The CDR3, as DNA: TGTGCCAGTAGTATAAGATCTTACAAACAAGAGACCCAGTACTTC. Translating gives CASSIRSYKQETQYF.

The rearrangement uses TRBV7-8 and TRBJ1-1; D gene ambiguous. In germline, CDR1 is SGHVS, CDR2 FQNEAQ. Trimming shortened V by 5 bases and J by 1 base, and 17 bases separated the two germline ends. This CDR3 has 16 residues. The CDR3 nucleotides are TGTGCCAGCAGCCCGGGAGCGAATGTTGGGAACACTGAAGCTTTCTTT. It codes for CASSPGANVGNTEAFF.

The rearrangement uses TRBV9 and TRBJ2-7; 8 nucleotides align to TRBD1. Per the germline V gene, CDR1 is SGDLS and CDR2 is YYNGEE. J lost 3 bases, V lost 3 bases, and 5 bases had no gene match. CDR3 length: 14 amino acids. The CDR3 DNA is TGTGCCAGCAGCGACGGGACAGGAGTCTACGAGCAGTACTTC. This sequence encodes CASSDGTGVYEQYF.

The chain couples TRBV6-1 to TRBJ1-6; 7 bases agree with TRBD1. The CDR3 spans 15 residues. CDR1 is MNHNS and CDR2 is SASEGT in the germline V gene. Losses at the gene ends were 5 bases for V and 5 bases for J; bases not matched to a gene: 6. CDR3 in amino acids: CASSIPGQNNSPLHF. The CDR3, as DNA: TGTGCCAGCAGTATCCCGGGACAGAATAATTCACCCCTCCACTTT.

This clone is a singleton in its sample. The chain carries TRBV3-1 (or the pseudogene TRBV3-2) and TRBJ1-6, with unresolved D. The germline V and J ends were trimmed by 5 bases and 5 bases, with 13 bases remaining between them. CDR1 is LGHDT and CDR2 is YNNKEL in the germline V gene (reference sequence). The CDR3 runs to 15 residues. CDR3 coding DNA: TGTGCCAGCAGCTTCCGCCAGGCCGATAATTCACCCCTCCACTTT. Encoded protein: CASSFRQADNSPLHF.

The chain is built from TRBV7-9 and TRBJ2-1; D is possibly TRBD1 (5 bases). Trimming pared 3 bases from V and 6 bases from J, leaving 9 bases between. Per germline, CDR1 SEHNR and CDR2 FQNEAQ (reference sequence). The CDR3 spans 13 residues. The CDR3 spells CASSFRAPNEQFF. The CDR3 DNA reads TGTGCCAGCAGCTTCAGGGCGCCCAATGAGCAGTTCTTC.

The chain combines TRBV7-8 with TRBJ2-3; TRBD2 agrees at 12 bases. V lost 3 bases and J lost 2; bases outside the gene matches: 6. This CDR3 contains 17 residues. CDR1 is SGHVS and CDR2 is FQNEAQ in the germline V gene. This CDR3 is CASSFSTSGGFTDTQYF. The CDR3 coding sequence is TGTGCCAGCAGCTTCTCGACTAGCGGGGGTTTCACAGATACGCAGTATTTT.

J is TRBJ1-2 and V is TRBV7-2; 8 positions match TRBD1. The germline V gene has CDR1 SGHTA and CDR2 FQGNSA. V shed 5 bases and J 8 bases; nucleotides not matched to a gene: 13. The CDR3 length is 15 residues. CDR3 nucleotide sequence: TGTGCCAGCAGCCCCCGGACAGGGTCAGGGGAAGGCTACACCTTC. This gives the protein CASSPRTGSGEGYTF.

This clone was found once. Other DNA sequences in the sample encode the same CDR3. In DNA form, the CDR3 reads TGTGCCAGCAGCCCGACAGGGAACTATGGCTACACCTTC. It translates to CASSPTGNYGYTF. The rearrangement joins TRBV7-9 to TRBJ1-2; 7 bases fit TRBD1. The J segment lost 2 bases and the V segment lost 5 bases, leaving 2 bases of the junction unmatched. The CDR3 spans 13 residues. The V gene's germline CDR1 is SEHNR and CDR2 FQNEAQ (reference sequence). Complete variable domain (other parts from reference TRBV7-9 and TRBJ1-2): DTGVSQNPRHKITKRGQNVTFRCDPISEHNRLYWYRQTLGQGPEFLTYFQNEAQLEKSRLLSDRFSAERPKGSFSTLEIQRTEQGDSAMYLCASSPTGNYGYTFGSGTRLTVV.

This chain joins TRBV9 and TRBJ2-2; TRBD1 aligns across 9 bases. V gave up 1 base and J gave up 2 bases; unmatched junction bases: 3. The germline gives CDR1 SGDLS, CDR2 YYNGEE. The CDR3 is 16 residues long. CDR3 coding DNA: TGTGCCAGCAGCGTAAGGACAGGGGAAAACACCGGGGAGCTGTTTTTT. The encoded protein is CASSVRTGENTGELFF.

The chain carries TRBV7-9 and TRBJ2-7, with 7 bases identical to TRBD1. Germline trimming cut 5 bases from V and 6 bases from J; bases unmatched to any gene: 13. The CDR3 spans 15 residues. In germline, CDR1 is SEHNR, CDR2 FQNEAQ (reference sequence). CDR3 sequence: CASSISDRVVGEQYF. CDR3 DNA: TGTGCCAGCAGCATATCCGACAGGGTAGTAGGCGAGCAGTACTTC.

The CDR3: CASSLVRVRGYTF. The CDR3 DNA follows: TGTGCCAGCAGCTTAGTCAGGGTACGTGGCTACACCTTC. The chain combines TRBV7-2 with TRBJ1-2, with D perhaps TRBD1 (5 bases). Germline CDR1 is SGHTA and CDR2 is FQGNSA. The ends were cut back, 1 base at V and 7 bases at J, with 10 bases in the middle. CDR3 length: 13 amino acids.